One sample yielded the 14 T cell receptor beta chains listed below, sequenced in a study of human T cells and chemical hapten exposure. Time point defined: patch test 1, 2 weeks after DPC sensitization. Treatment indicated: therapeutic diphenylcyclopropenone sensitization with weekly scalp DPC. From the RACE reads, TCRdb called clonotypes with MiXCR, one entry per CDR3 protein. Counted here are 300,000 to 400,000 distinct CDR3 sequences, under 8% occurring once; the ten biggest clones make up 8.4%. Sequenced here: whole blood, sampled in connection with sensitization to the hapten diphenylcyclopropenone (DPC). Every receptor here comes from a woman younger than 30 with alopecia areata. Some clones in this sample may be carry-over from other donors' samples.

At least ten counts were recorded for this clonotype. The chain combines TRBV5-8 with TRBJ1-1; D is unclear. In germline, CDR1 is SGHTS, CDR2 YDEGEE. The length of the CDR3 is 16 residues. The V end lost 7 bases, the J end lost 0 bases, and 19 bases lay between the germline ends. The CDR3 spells CASGPVTVTMNTEAFF. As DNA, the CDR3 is TGTGCCAGCGGCCCCGTAACAGTCACCATGAACACTGAAGCTTTCTTT. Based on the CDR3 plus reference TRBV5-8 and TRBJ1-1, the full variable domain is EAGVTQSPTHLIKTRGQQATLRCSPISGHTSVYWYQQALGLGLQFLLWYDEGEERNRGNFPPRFSGRQFPNYSSELNVNALELEDSALYLCASGPVTVTMNTEAFFGQGTRLTVV.

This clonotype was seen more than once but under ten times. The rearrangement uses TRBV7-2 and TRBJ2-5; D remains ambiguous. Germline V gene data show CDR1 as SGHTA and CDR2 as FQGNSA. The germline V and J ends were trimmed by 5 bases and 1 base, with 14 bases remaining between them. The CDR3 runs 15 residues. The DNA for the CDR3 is TGTGCCAGCAGCCCCCGTCTTCTTTCCCAAGAGACCCAGTACTTC. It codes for CASSPRLLSQETQYF. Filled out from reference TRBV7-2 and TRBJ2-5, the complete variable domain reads GAGVSQSPSNKVTEKGKDVELRCDPISGHTALYWYRQSLGQGLEFLIYFQGNSAPDKSGLPSDRFSAERTGGSVSTLTIQRTQQEDSAVYLCASSPRLLSQETQYFGPGTRLLVL.

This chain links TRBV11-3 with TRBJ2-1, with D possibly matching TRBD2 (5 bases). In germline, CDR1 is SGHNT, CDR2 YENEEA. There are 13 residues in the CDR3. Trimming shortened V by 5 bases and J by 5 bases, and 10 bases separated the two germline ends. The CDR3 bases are TGTGCCAGCAGCCTATGGAGGAACAATGAGCAGTTCTTC. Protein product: CASSLWRNNEQFF. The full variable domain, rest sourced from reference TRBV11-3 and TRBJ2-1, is EAGVVQSPRYKIIEKKQPVAFWCNPISGHNTLYWYLQNLGQGPELLIRYENEEAVDDSQLPKDRFSAERLKGVDSTLKIQPAELGDSAVYLCASSLWRNNEQFFGPGTRLTVL.

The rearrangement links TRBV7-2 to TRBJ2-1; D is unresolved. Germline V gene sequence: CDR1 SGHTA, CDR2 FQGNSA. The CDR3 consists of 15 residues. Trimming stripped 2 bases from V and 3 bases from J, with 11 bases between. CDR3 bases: TGTGCCAGCAGCTTAACACCGGACGGCTACAATGAGCAGTTCTTC. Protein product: CASSLTPDGYNEQFF. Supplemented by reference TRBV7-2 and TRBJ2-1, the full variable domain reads GAGVSQSPSNKVTEKGKDVELRCDPISGHTALYWYRQSLGQGLEFLIYFQGNSAPDKSGLPSDRFSAERTGGSVSTLTIQRTQQEDSAVYLCASSLTPDGYNEQFFGPGTRLTVL.

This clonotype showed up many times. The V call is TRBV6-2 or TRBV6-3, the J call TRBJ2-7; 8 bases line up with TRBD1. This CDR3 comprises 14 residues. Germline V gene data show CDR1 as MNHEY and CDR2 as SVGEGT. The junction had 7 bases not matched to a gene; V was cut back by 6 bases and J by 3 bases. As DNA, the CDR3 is TGTGCCAGCAGCCCGGGACAGGTGTACTACGAGCAGTACTTC. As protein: CASSPGQVYYEQYF.

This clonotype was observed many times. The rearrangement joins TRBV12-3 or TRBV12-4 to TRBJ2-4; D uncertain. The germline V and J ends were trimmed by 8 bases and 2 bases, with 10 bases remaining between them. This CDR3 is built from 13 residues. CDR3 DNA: TGTGCCAGCGGGCGGAGTTCCAAAAACATTCAGTACTTC. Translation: CASGRSSKNIQYF.

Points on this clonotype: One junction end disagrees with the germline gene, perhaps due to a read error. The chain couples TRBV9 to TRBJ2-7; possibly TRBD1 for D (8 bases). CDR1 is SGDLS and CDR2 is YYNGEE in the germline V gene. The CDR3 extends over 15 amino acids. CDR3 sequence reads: CASSVSGTGLAEQCF. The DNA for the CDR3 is TGTGCCAGCAGCGTCAGCGGGACAGGCCTTGCCGAGCAGTGCTTC.

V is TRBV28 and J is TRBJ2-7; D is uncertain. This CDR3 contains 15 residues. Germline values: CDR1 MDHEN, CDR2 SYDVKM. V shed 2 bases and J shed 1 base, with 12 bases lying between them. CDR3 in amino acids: CASSLNPPNSYEQYF. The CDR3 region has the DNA TGTGCCAGCAGTTTAAATCCCCCTAATTCCTACGAGCAGTACTTC.

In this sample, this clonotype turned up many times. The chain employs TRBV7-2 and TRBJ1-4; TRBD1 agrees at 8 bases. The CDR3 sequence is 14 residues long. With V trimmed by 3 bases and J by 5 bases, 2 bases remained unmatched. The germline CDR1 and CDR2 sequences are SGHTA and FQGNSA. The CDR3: CASSFGQGNEKLFF. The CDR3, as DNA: TGTGCCAGCAGCTTTGGACAGGGAAATGAAAAACTGTTTTTT.

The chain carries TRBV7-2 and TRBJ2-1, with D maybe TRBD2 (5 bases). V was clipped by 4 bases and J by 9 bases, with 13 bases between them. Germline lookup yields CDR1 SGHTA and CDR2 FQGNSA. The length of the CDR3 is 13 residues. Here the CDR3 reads CASSSLLAGEQFF. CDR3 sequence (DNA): TGTGCCAGCAGCTCCCTCCTAGCAGGTGAGCAGTTCTTC.

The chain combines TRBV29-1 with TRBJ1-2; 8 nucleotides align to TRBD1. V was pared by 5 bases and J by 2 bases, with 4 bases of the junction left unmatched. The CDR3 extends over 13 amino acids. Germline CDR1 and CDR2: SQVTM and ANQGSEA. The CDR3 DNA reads TGCAGCGTTAGGACAGGGAGGAACTATGGCTACACCTTC. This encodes CSVRTGRNYGYTF.

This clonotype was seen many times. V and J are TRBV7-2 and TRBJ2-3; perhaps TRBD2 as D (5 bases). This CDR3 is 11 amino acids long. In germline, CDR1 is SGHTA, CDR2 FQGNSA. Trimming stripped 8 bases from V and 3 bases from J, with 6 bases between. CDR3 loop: CASGLTDTQYF. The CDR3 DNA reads TGTGCCAGCGGACTGACAGATACGCAGTATTTT.

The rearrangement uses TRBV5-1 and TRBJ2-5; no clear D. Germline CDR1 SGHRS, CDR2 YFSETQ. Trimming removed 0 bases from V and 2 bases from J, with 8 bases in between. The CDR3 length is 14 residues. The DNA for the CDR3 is TGCGCCAGCAGCTTGGTTCGCGGACAAGAGACCCAGTACTTC. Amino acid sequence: CASSLVRGQETQYF.

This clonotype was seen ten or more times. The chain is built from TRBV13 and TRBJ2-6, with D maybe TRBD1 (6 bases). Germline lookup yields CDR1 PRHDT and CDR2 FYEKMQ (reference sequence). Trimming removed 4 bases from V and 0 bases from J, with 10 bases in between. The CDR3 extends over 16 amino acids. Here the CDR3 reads CASSSRTASGANVLTF. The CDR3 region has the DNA TGTGCCAGCAGCTCACGGACAGCCTCTGGGGCCAACGTCCTGACTTTC.